This T cell receptor beta chain stems from a study of cytomegalovirus exposure and HLA in healthy donors. Study-level results: Among the CMV-associated chains, three were confirmed in vitro as specific for CMV antigens. Clonal expansion was found to be greater in HLA-associated TCR beta chains than in equally common others in a later analysis.

The PCR had 60 Vbeta and 13 Jbeta primers. Measured with immunoSEQ multiplex PCR; TCRdb has only the in-frame clones, and not every one. The sample includes about 98,000 clones, around 75% of them seen just once. A word on this clone: Its antigen is as yet unknown.

Germline trimming cut 6 bases from V and 7 bases from J; bases unmatched to any gene: 5. The CDR3 consists of 14 residues. Germline V gene sequence: CDR1 MNHNY, CDR2 SVGAGI (reference sequence). Sequenced input: PBMCs. The chain recombines TRBV6-6 with TRBJ1-4; 10 nucleotides match TRBD1. The TCR originated in a man aged 18-30 years in good health and CMV-seropositive. CDR3 sequence reads: CASSWGQGLEKLFF. Here the CDR3 DNA reads TGTGCCAGCAGCTGGGGACAGGGGCTTGAAAAACTGTTTTTT.